These T cell receptor beta chains were read from a single sample in a study of blood T cell repertoires in COVID-19. The assay was immunoSEQ multiplex PCR, and TCRdb's table has in-frame clones only and misses some. The sample holds more than 150,000 clones, less than 85% seen once. Input material: peripheral blood. The receptor source for this set is a human donor in a cohort sampled during active COVID-19. CDR3s include the opening cysteine and the closing phenylalanine or tryptophan. Each record gives: D gene, V gene, CDR3 protein. A D gene is named only where the DNA matches it firmly.

TRBD1	TRBV2	CASRGDRVSTDTQYF
.	TRBV29-1	CSVEGTSYEQYF
.	TRBV3-1/TRBV3-2	CASHSRGYGYTF
TRBD1	TRBV6-2/TRBV6-3	CASSYSIQGAPSYEQYF
TRBD1	TRBV2	CASSRTGGKSPLHF
.	TRBV12-3/TRBV12-4	CASSQGVNTEAFF
.	TRBV7-9	CASSLGGGRWDF
TRBD1	TRBV27	CASSSPGTEYGYTF
.	TRBV19	CASSMAPGFRVTEAFF
.	TRBV27	CASSSGSTEAFF
TRBD2	TRBV7-9	CASSGGTSEDYNEQFF
TRBD1	TRBV2	CASSVETGLYEQYF
.	TRBV7-9	CASSLGAKTDEQFF
TRBD2	TRBV10-2	CATELAGSYNEQFF
.	TRBV7-6	CASSPQAGRGFLDEQFF
TRBD2	TRBV27	CASSPAPPGLVTDTQYF
.	TRBV13	CASTLGGDYGYTF
.	TRBV11-2	CASSLDTGLGNYEQYF
TRBD1	TRBV29-1	CSAGQGVTDTQYF
.	TRBV5-5	CASSGHEQYF
TRBD1	TRBV11-2	CASSPTGISYEQYF
.	TRBV13	CASSSSRGTQYF
.	TRBV4-1	CASSPLGGSTYEQYF
.	TRBV5-1	CASSPVQGTLGEAFF
TRBD2	TRBV27	CASSLGTSGSYEQYF
.	TRBV5-8	CASSFPWSDDQPQHF
TRBD2	TRBV29-1	CSVSGGRAYEQYF
.	TRBV18	CASSPMLLPGKLTGGYGYTF
.	TRBV3-1/TRBV3-2	CASSQDPRGGAEAFF
.	TRBV5-1	CASRYEIAYEQYF
.	TRBV12-5	CASGLIGGAGLGELFF
TRBD2	TRBV7-9	CASSQGLAEHYEQYF
TRBD1	TRBV7-8	CASSRNSDRGQETQYF
TRBD1	TRBV19	CASSPTGLNTEAFF
.	TRBV2	CASNGGFNQPQHF
TRBD1	TRBV3-1/TRBV3-2	CASSQAPGQWSYEQYF
TRBD1	TRBV19	CASSARQGREETQYF
.	TRBV11-2	CASSLEFGGFNEKLFF
.	TRBV29-1	CSVEAQTHYGYTF
TRBD1	TRBV5-6	CASSLLGGDRGRIGYGYTF
.	TRBV20-1	CSARSREKLFF
TRBD1	TRBV13	CASSSDRVDYGYTF
TRBD1	TRBV2	CASRGTGAKNIQYF
.	TRBV15	CATSSWTETNEKLFF
.	TRBV18	CASSPGANGYTF
.	TRBV18	CASSPEAGASNQPQHF
.	TRBV6-5	CASSPPGGTEAFF
TRBD1	TRBV3-1/TRBV3-2	CASTQGAGEQYF
TRBD1	TRBV4-1	CASRVQGGNEKLFF
TRBD1	TRBV3-1/TRBV3-2	CASSHTLPGQVPDTQYF
TRBD2	TRBV14	CASSRVPHGGEDYEQYF
.	TRBV5-1	CASSLGQPNTGELFF
.	TRBV4-2	CASSQDSGTEQFF
TRBD1	TRBV19	CASSWGTGLSGNTIYF
.	TRBV4-2	CASSQEGGTEAFF
TRBD1	TRBV6-2/TRBV6-3	CASSYVFVTATGEETQYF